Reported below is one T cell receptor beta chain. V shed 0 bases and J shed 5 bases, with 13 bases lying between them. CDR1 is LGHDT and CDR2 is YNNKEL in the germline V gene (reference sequence). This CDR3 comprises 15 residues. In the authors' workflow: Reference gene primer amplification in the assay estimated nucleated cell counts. Assay: immunoSEQ multiplex PCR; the TCRdb copy retains only in-frame clones and omits some. The V and J calls and clone size are taken from that table; D and trimming were inferred from the DNA. The data contain almost 70,000 clones, more than 70% of them singletons. This record comes from a study of blood T cell repertoires in COVID-19. Study overall: Specimens from acute and convalescent COVID-19 originated in the United States, Italy and Spain. PBMCs, B-cell-depleted T cells, or T cells provided the cDNA or gDNA that made up the material.

The receptor was isolated from a human donor in a cohort sampled during active COVID-19. The chain employs TRBV3-1 (or the pseudogene TRBV3-2) and TRBJ2-5, with D possibly matching TRBD1 (6 bases). The sample consisted of peripheral blood. The CDR3 nucleotides read TGTGCCAGCAGCCAAGATACAGGGAAGGCGGAGACCCAGTACTTC. It is translated as CASSQDTGKAETQYF.